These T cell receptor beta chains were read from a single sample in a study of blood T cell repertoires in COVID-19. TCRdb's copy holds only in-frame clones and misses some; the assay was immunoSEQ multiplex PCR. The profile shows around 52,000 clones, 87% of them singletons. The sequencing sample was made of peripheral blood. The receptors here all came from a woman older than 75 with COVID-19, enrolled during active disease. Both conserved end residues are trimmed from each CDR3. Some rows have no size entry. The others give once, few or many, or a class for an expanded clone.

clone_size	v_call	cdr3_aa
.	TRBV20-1	SASGTSSGFTSLETQY
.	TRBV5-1	ASSLAVGPYEQY
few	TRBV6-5	ASTPGHNYGYT
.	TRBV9	ASSVVAGPSYEQY
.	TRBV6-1	ASSDYRGHSTGELF
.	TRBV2	ASSGWGQGPYEQY
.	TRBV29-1	SAKAGATYEQY
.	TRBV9	ASSVEAGQGLGGYT
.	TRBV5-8	ASTGQPGNTIY
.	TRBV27	ASSFVTTGSSYNSPLH
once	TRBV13	ASSLDRVGEQY
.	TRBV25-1	ASSEGTLLTGELF
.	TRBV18	ASSPEGRGYT
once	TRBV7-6	ASSSSPSGGGYEQY
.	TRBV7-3	ASSRGGDRETQY
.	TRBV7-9	ASSLVPGSNYGYT
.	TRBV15	ATSRDYSSGNTIY
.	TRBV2	ASTQRTGNQPQH
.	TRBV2	ASSVRGIFAYEQY
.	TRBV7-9	ASRRGANTGELF